This T cell receptor beta chain was identified in a study of lymphopenia after photon versus proton radiotherapy. The CDR3 covers 13 residues. V lost 5 bases and J 0 bases, leaving 7 bases between the germline ends. Per the germline V gene, CDR1 is SGHNT and CDR2 is YENEEA. Here immunoSEQ multiplex PCR was the method, and the copy in TCRdb shows in-frame clones only, minus some. The sample shows tens of thousands of clones, nearly 85% of them seen only once. Note on this clone: Its specificity is unknown.

General study results and limits: After lymphocyte nadir, photon-treated repertoires showed oligoclonal expansion, especially CD8+ Temra. Relative stability marked proton patients; photon patients lost diversity and naive cells. In patients who died, overall survival fell as post-nadir TCR diversity dropped more.

J is TRBJ1-1 and V is TRBV11-3; D not certain. The source is a woman aged 70-85 years with pancreatic cancer. The sequencing used peripheral blood, collected from a patient treated with proton-based radiotherapy. CDR3 sequence: CASSGSLNTEAFF. The CDR3 DNA reads TGTGCCAGCAGCGGCAGCTTGAACACTGAAGCTTTCTTT.